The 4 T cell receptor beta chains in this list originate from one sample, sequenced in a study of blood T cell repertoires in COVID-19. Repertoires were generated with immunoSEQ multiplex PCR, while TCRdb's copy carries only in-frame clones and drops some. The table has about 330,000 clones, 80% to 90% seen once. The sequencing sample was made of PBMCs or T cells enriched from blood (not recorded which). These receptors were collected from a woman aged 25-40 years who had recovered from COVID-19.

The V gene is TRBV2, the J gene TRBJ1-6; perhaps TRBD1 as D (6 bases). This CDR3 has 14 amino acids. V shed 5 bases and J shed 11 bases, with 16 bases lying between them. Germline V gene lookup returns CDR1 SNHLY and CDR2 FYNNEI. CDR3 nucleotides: TGTGCCAGCAGTCCCACAAGACAGGAAACACCCCTCCACTTT. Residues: CASSPTRQETPLHF.

CDR3 in amino acids: CSGGQLGEKLFF. CDR3 sequence (DNA): TGCAGCGGAGGGCAATTGGGGGAAAAACTGTTTTTT. This rearrangement joins TRBV29-1 to TRBJ1-4; D remains unclear. Germline CDR1 is SQVTM and CDR2 is ANQGSEA. Trimming took off 7 bases at V and 8 bases at J, with 14 bases between the two ends. The CDR3 loop spans 12 amino acids.

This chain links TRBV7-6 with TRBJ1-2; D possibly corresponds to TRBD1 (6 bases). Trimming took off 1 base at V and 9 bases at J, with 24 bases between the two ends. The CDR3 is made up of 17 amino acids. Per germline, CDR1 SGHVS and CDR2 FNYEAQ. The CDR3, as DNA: TGTGCCAGCAGCTTAGATCGGACAGCGAGTAGGGTGTATAGCTACACCTTC. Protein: CASSLDRTASRVYSYTF.

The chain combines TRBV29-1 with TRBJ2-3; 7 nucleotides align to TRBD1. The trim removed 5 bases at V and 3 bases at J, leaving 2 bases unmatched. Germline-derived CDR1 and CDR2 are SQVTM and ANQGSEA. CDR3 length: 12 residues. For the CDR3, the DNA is TGCAGCGTTCACAGGGGTACAGATACGCAGTATTTT. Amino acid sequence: CSVHRGTDTQYF.